This T cell receptor beta chain originates from a study of response to subunit inactivated influenza vaccine listed by TCRdb under 2018. At the level of the whole study: Deep quantitative T cell receptor repertoire profiling was used in the study to track responses to a trivalent subunit inactivated influenza vaccine.

Via the germline V gene (reference sequence), CDR1 is DFQATT and CDR2 SNEGSKA. Germline trimming amounts to 6 bases on V and 1 base on J, with 8 as the count of junction bases outside the gene matches. Including cysteine and phenylalanine, the CDR3 has 15 amino acids. Only CDR3 DNA is held: 45 bases, read in frame from base 1. Library construction relied on RT-PCR. Sequencing was performed on an Illumina HiSeq 2500. TCRdb ran its own pipeline on the public reads, namely fastp trimming at Q25 and MiXCR clone calling, and kept in-frame beta chains. Each record represents a unique CDR3 protein, reported with the most common genes and DNA among its rows. Across this sample there are around 850,000 distinct CDR3 sequences, with around 18% seen only once. Clones ranked in the top ten supply about 11% of the sample. This clonotype was seen many times. Its binding antigen is unknown. The sample holds no much larger clone one base away, and base qualities are not on file.

Beyond this particular receptor, the publication reports: It was suggested by the authors that each seasonal influenza vaccination may recruit only a limited number of new T cells.

This TCR was recovered from a man aged 50 to 60 who received an inactivated influenza vaccine. Donor details come from another sample of the same person, matched by shared clones. This specimen was PBMCs from blood, taken less than 6 days after vaccination. The V gene is TRBV20-1 and the J gene is TRBJ2-5; 10 central nucleotides agree with TRBD2. In nucleotides, the sequence is TGCAGTGCCTTTCCTCGGACTAGCGGCCAAGAGACCCAGTACTTC. Translated, this gives CSAFPRTSGQETQYF.